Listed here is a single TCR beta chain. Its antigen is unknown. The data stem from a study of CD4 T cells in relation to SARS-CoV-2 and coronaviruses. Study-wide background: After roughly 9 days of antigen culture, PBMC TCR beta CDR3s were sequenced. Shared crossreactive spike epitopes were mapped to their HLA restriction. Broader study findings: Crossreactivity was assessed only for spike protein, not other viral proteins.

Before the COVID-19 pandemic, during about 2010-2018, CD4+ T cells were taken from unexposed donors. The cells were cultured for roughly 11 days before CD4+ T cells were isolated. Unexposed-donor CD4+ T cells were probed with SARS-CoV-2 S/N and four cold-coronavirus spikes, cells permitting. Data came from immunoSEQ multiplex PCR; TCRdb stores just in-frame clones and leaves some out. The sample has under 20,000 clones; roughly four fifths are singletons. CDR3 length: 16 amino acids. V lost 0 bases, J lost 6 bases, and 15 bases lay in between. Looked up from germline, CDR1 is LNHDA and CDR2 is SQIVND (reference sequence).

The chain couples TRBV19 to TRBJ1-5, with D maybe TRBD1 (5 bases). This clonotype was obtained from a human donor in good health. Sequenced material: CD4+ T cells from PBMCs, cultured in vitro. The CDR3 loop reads CASSIEGRAQVQPQHF. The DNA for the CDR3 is TGTGCCAGTAGTATAGAGGGCAGGGCTCAGGTTCAGCCCCAGCATTTT.